The sequence of this T cell receptor (beta chain) was determined in a study of regulatory T cells in long-lasting Graves disease. This clonotype came up a few times. The antigen is not known. With iRepertoire HTBI primers and Arm-PCR of CDR3 regions, TCR beta libraries were built. TCRdb used MiXCR to reprocess the multiplex PCR reads, holding one entry per CDR3 protein. The data contain about 660,000 distinct CDR3 sequences, around 30% of them singletons. Study conclusions and caveats: Newly diagnosed disease favored TRBV20-1 and TRBJ2-1 over persistent disease.

Time point defined: persistent/refractory GD, antithyroid drugs over 5 years with positive TRAb. RNA extracted from PBMCs served as the sequencing template. The patients were drawn from one endocrinology department in Xi'an, China. Germline assignment: CDR1 SGHVS and CDR2 FNYEAQ. This CDR3 has 13 amino acids. V dropped 4 bases and J dropped 7 bases, with 10 bases sitting between them. This receptor was obtained from a female donor with Graves disease. The input for sequencing was peripheral blood mononuclear cells (PBMCs), taken when the disease was refractory, from a patient treated with antithyroid drugs. This sequence joins TRBV7-6 and TRBJ2-2; D is ambiguous. In DNA, the CDR3 is TGTGCCAGCAGCTCGATTAGAGGCGGGGAGCTGTTTTTT. It translates to CASSSIRGGELFF.